This entry lists 24 T cell receptor beta chains sequenced from one sample in a study of blood T cell repertoires in COVID-19. Data came from immunoSEQ multiplex PCR; TCRdb stores just in-frame clones and leaves some out. The table has hundreds of thousands of clones, approximately 89% seen once. Sequencing was carried out using peripheral blood. Receptors were obtained from a woman aged 18-30 years who had recovered from COVID-19.

This chain uses TRBV12-3 or TRBV12-4 with TRBJ1-2; D gene uncertain. This CDR3 is 12 amino acids long. V was pared by 7 bases and J by 8 bases, with 14 bases between. The CDR3 nucleotides are TGTGCCAGCACCAAACCGTCCGCGGGCTACACCTTC. This encodes CASTKPSAGYTF.

The chain uses TRBV19 and TRBJ1-1; 8 bases map to TRBD1. The germline V gene encodes CDR1 LNHDA and CDR2 SQIVND (reference sequence). The CDR3 is 15 amino acids. The J segment lost 2 bases and the V segment lost 10 bases, leaving 12 bases of the junction unmatched. The CDR3 DNA reads as TGTGCCACGGGACAGGCCACATTCGCTAACACTGAAGCTTTCTTT. Its translation is CATGQATFANTEAFF. The entire variable domain, with the rest obtained from reference TRBV19 and TRBJ1-1, is as follows: DGGITQSPKYLFRKEGQNVTLSCEQNLNHDAMYWYRQDPGQGLRLIYYSQIVNDFQKGDIAEGYSVSREKKESFPLTVTSAQKNPTAFYLCATGQATFANTEAFFGQGTRLTVV.

The chain employs TRBV7-9 and TRBJ1-1; 8 bases align to TRBD1. The CDR3 spans 13 residues. Germline values: CDR1 SEHNR, CDR2 FQNEAQ (reference sequence). J gave up 5 bases and V 6 bases, and 5 bases lay outside the gene matches. For the CDR3, the DNA is TGTGCCAGCAGTCCAGGGGGCCGTACTGAAGCTTTCTTT. Amino acids: CASSPGGRTEAFF. The full variable domain, with the rest looked up from reference TRBV7-9 and TRBJ1-1, is DTGVSQNPRHKITKRGQNVTFRCDPISEHNRLYWYRQTLGQGPEFLTYFQNEAQLEKSRLLSDRFSAERPKGSFSTLEIQRTEQGDSAMYLCASSPGGRTEAFFGQGTRLTVV.

V and J are TRBV4-3 and TRBJ1-2; D is uncertain. CDR1 is LGHNA, CDR2 YSLEER, per germline. The CDR3 runs 17 residues. Trimming took 0 bases from V and 2 from J, leaving 16 bases between them. The CDR3, as DNA: TGCGCCAGCAGCCAAGATGTGGTGGCAGGACTAAACTATGGCTACACCTTC. This gives the protein CASSQDVVAGLNYGYTF.

V usage is TRBV7-6 and J usage is TRBJ2-3, with D possibly TRBD1 on 6 matching bases. CDR1 and CDR2 from the germline V gene are SGHVS and FNYEAQ. The CDR3 spans 15 residues. Deletions cut 1 base from V and 5 bases from J, with 13 bases between. Written as DNA, the CDR3 is TGTGCCAGCAGCTTAGGGGACATAGGTGGAGATACGCAGTATTTT. Translating gives CASSLGDIGGDTQYF.

The gene calls are TRBV7-2 and TRBJ1-5; TRBD1 aligns across 7 bases. This CDR3 has 14 residues. The ends lost 5 bases at V and 6 bases at J; junction bases unmatched: 7. Per germline, CDR1 SGHTA and CDR2 FQGNSA. The CDR3 DNA follows: TGTGCCAGCAGCACCCGACAGGGAGGTCAGCCCCAGCATTTT. Amino acids: CASSTRQGGQPQHF.

The chain recombines TRBV7-9 with TRBJ2-1; 16 bases align to TRBD2. The germline CDR1 and CDR2 sequences are SEHNR and FQNEAQ (reference sequence). J gave up 7 bases and V 7 bases, and 10 bases lay outside the gene matches. The CDR3 covers 17 residues. CDR3 nucleotide sequence: TGTGCCAGCAACCTGGGACTAGCGGGAGGGCCAGCGAATGAGCAGTTCTTC. It translates to CASNLGLAGGPANEQFF. Together with reference TRBV7-9 and TRBJ2-1, the CDR3 gives the full variable domain: DTGVSQNPRHKITKRGQNVTFRCDPISEHNRLYWYRQTLGQGPEFLTYFQNEAQLEKSRLLSDRFSAERPKGSFSTLEIQRTEQGDSAMYLCASNLGLAGGPANEQFFGPGTRLTVL.

The table lists this clone with a few counts. The gene calls are TRBV18 and TRBJ2-1; D might be TRBD2 (5 bases). V was trimmed by 6 bases and J by 0 bases, leaving 21 bases between them. This CDR3 spans 18 amino acids. Germline V gives CDR1 KGHSH, CDR2 LQKENI. Here the CDR3 DNA reads TGTGCCAGCTCTGACCGCGGCGGGCCTAGGAGCTCCTACAATGAGCAGTTCTTC. Amino acid sequence: CASSDRGGPRSSYNEQFF.

This chain links TRBV19 with TRBJ1-1; D is undetermined. The CDR3 contains 16 residues. Germline assignment: CDR1 LNHDA and CDR2 SQIVND (reference sequence). V gave up 0 bases and J gave up 3 bases, with 14 bases separating them. This CDR3 is CASSIDAGISHTEAFF. CDR3 sequence (DNA): TGTGCCAGTAGTATAGATGCGGGTATCTCCCACACTGAAGCTTTCTTT.

This chain joins TRBV27 and TRBJ2-3; D is ambiguous. Trimming shortened V by 0 bases and J by 0 bases, and 10 bases separated the two germline ends. CDR3 length: 16 residues. The germline gives CDR1 MNHEY, CDR2 SMNVEV (reference sequence). The CDR3 region has the DNA TGTGCCAGCAGTTTATCGCCGGTCCAAAGCACAGATACGCAGTATTTT. This codes for CASSLSPVQSTDTQYF.

The chain links TRBV10-3 to TRBJ1-1; D is uncertain. The CDR3 extends over 16 amino acids. The germline V gene has CDR1 ENHRY and CDR2 SYGVKD. V was shortened by 3 bases and J by 0 bases, with 14 bases between the two germline ends. The CDR3 here is CAISDKELQLNTEAFF. DNA of the CDR3: TGTGCCATCAGTGACAAGGAATTACAGCTGAACACTGAAGCTTTCTTT.

The chain recombines TRBV18 with TRBJ1-1, with D possibly TRBD1 on 5 matching bases. The CDR3 consists of 16 residues. V was cut by 2 bases and J by 5 bases, with 18 bases left in between. The germline V gene has CDR1 KGHSH and CDR2 LQKENI. CDR3 nucleotide sequence: TGTGCCAGCTCACCATCTTTGGCTGGGGCTCGGACTGAAGCTTTCTTT. Translation: CASSPSLAGARTEAFF. The whole variable domain, filled in from reference TRBV18 and TRBJ1-1, reads NAGVMQNPRHLVRRRGQEARLRCSPMKGHSHVYWYRQLPEEGLKFMVYLQKENIIDESGMPKERFSAEFPKEGPSILRIQQVVRGDSAAYFCASSPSLAGARTEAFFGQGTRLTVV.

The chain employs TRBV7-9 and TRBJ2-3; no reliable D call. V lost 5 bases and J 6 bases, leaving 18 bases between the germline ends. The germline gives CDR1 SEHNR, CDR2 FQNEAQ (reference sequence). The CDR3 consists of 15 residues. The CDR3 spells CASSPVSWSGDTQYF. CDR3 DNA sequence: TGTGCCAGCAGCCCGGTCTCATGGTCTGGTGATACGCAGTATTTT.

This rearrangement joins TRBV19 to TRBJ2-6, with a weak D call TRBD1 (5 bases). Trimming removed 5 bases at V and 3 bases at J, with 14 bases between. CDR3 length: 16 residues. Germline CDR1 LNHDA, CDR2 SQIVND (reference sequence). Written as DNA, the CDR3 is TGTGCCAGTAGTCGTTTGGGGCATAGTGGGGCCAACGTCCTGACTTTC. It yields the protein CASSRLGHSGANVLTF.

In its sample, this clone was seen once. V gene TRBV6-1 combines with J gene TRBJ1-5; possible D gene TRBD1, 5 bases. Trimming stripped 6 bases from V and 7 bases from J, with 10 bases between. Per germline, CDR1 MNHNS and CDR2 SASEGT. This CDR3 region has 12 residues. The CDR3 here is CASRIRQQPQHF. The CDR3 coding sequence is TGTGCCAGCAGAATCAGACAGCAGCCCCAGCATTTT.

The chain is built from TRBV6-2 or TRBV6-3 and TRBJ1-2; D remains ambiguous. The CDR3 is 16 amino acids. The ends were cut back, 2 bases at V and 0 bases at J, with 13 bases in the middle. CDR1 MNHEY and CDR2 SVGEGT come from the germline V gene. CDR3 DNA sequence: TGTGCCAGCAGTTACGTTACGAAGCCCTCTAACTATGGCTACACCTTC. Its translation: CASSYVTKPSNYGYTF.

The chain employs TRBV2 and TRBJ2-1, with 10 bases that match TRBD2. The V gene end was trimmed by 5 bases and the J gene end by 2 bases; junction bases not matched to a gene: 9. Germline values: CDR1 SNHLY, CDR2 FYNNEI. The CDR3 length is 17 residues. Written as DNA, the CDR3 is TGTGCCAGCAGTCCGAGACTAGCGGGTGAAACCTACAATGAGCAGTTCTTC. Translating gives CASSPRLAGETYNEQFF.

The chain combines TRBV6-2 or TRBV6-3 with TRBJ1-4; tentative D call: TRBD1 (5 bases). This CDR3 has 14 residues. V lost 4 bases and J 3 bases, leaving 9 bases between the germline ends. Germline CDR1 MNHEY, CDR2 SVGEGT. For the CDR3, the DNA is TGTGCCAGCAGTTTTGCGACAGCTAATGAAAAACTGTTTTTT. Protein: CASSFATANEKLFF.

The chain links TRBV5-1 to TRBJ1-2; D possibly corresponds to TRBD1 (6 bases). Germline assignment: CDR1 SGHRS and CDR2 YFSETQ. The CDR3 contains 16 residues. Trimming removed 0 bases at V and 2 bases at J, with 14 bases between. This CDR3 is CASSLAPGHKNYGYTF. The CDR3 region has the DNA TGCGCCAGCAGCTTGGCTCCGGGACACAAAAACTATGGCTACACCTTC.

The chain couples TRBV29-1 to TRBJ1-2; the match to TRBD1 covers 7 bases. In germline, CDR1 is SQVTM, CDR2 ANQGSEA. This CDR3 contains 14 residues. J was trimmed by 4 bases and V by 4 bases; bases with no gene match: 9. The CDR3 loop reads CSVAGTVSSYGYTF. The CDR3 DNA reads as TGCAGCGTTGCCGGGACAGTCTCATCCTATGGCTACACCTTC. Together with reference TRBV29-1 and TRBJ1-2, the CDR3 gives the full variable domain: SAVISQKPSRDICQRGTSLTIQCQVDSQVTMMFWYRQQPGQSLTLIATANQGSEATYESGFVIDKFPISRPNLTFSTLTVSNMSPEDSSIYLCSVAGTVSSYGYTFGSGTRLTVV.

The chain combines TRBV5-6 with TRBJ1-5, with 7 bases fitting TRBD1. V lost 3 bases, J lost 3 bases, and 6 bases stayed unmatched. This CDR3 is built from 15 residues. CDR1 is SGHDT, CDR2 YYEEEE, per germline. The CDR3 nucleotides are TGTGCCAGCAGCTCAGACAGGGTTCCCAATCAGCCCCAGCATTTT. This sequence encodes CASSSDRVPNQPQHF.

This rearrangement joins TRBV29-1 to TRBJ2-1; D possibly corresponds to TRBD2 (6 bases). The CDR3 is 12 residues long. Trimming pared 4 bases from V and 5 bases from J, leaving 9 bases between. In germline, CDR1 is SQVTM, CDR2 ANQGSEA. CDR3: CSVGGLHNEQFF. For the CDR3, the DNA is TGCAGCGTTGGTGGACTACACAATGAGCAGTTCTTC.

The genes are TRBV27 and TRBJ2-3; D ambiguous. V lost 4 bases and J lost 2, with 10 bases in between. The CDR3 sequence is 14 residues long. Per germline, CDR1 MNHEY and CDR2 SMNVEV (reference sequence). CDR3 residues: CASSSRVTTDTQYF. CDR3 in DNA: TGTGCCAGCAGTTCCCGGGTCACCACAGATACGCAGTATTTT.

This chain uses TRBV19 with TRBJ2-3; TRBD2 aligns across 10 bases. V shed 2 bases, J shed 6 bases, and the junction held 2 bases outside the gene matches. The germline gives CDR1 LNHDA, CDR2 SQIVND (reference sequence). The CDR3 totals 14 residues. The CDR3 nucleotides read TGTGCCAGTAGTATAAGGACTAGCGGCGATACGCAGTATTTT. This gives the protein CASSIRTSGDTQYF. The full variable domain, completed using reference TRBV19 and TRBJ2-3, is DGGITQSPKYLFRKEGQNVTLSCEQNLNHDAMYWYRQDPGQGLRLIYYSQIVNDFQKGDIAEGYSVSREKKESFPLTVTSAQKNPTAFYLCASSIRTSGDTQYFGPGTRLTVL.